Included here is one T cell receptor beta chain sequence, with context. Time point of the sample: cycle 4 day 1 (C4D1), after less than 7 weeks of nivolumab. Every patient relapsed after autologous stem cell transplantation, and brentuximab vedotin exposure varied. These data belong to a study of PD-1 blockade in classical Hodgkin lymphoma. Germline V lookup: CDR1 SNHLY, CDR2 FYNNEI. Between the trimmed V and J ends, which lost 5 bases and 11 bases, there was a span of 18 bases. The CDR3 runs 13 residues. Measured with immunoSEQ multiplex PCR; TCRdb has only the in-frame clones, and not every one. This sample yields 64,000 or so clones, of which 85% to 95% are seen a single time; around 8% belongs to the top ten.

The chain is built from TRBV2 and TRBJ1-1; a weak D match, TRBD1 (6 bases). The clonotype comes from a human donor with classical Hodgkin lymphoma. The sample here was peripheral blood mononuclear cells (PBMCs), taken before the fourth cycle of nivolumab. The CDR3 sequence: CASSLYREAAAFF. Here the CDR3 DNA reads TGTGCCAGCAGTTTATACAGGGAGGCGGCCGCTTTCTTT.